The entry that follows covers one TCR beta chain sequence. It was with 60 Vbeta and 13 Jbeta primers that the PCR ran. Only in-frame clones appear in the TCRdb table, and some are missing; sequencing was by immunoSEQ multiplex PCR. Here the sample spans approximately 150,000 clones, 60% to 80% being singletons. This specimen belongs to a study of cytomegalovirus exposure and HLA in healthy donors. After removal of 0 bases from V and 1 base from J, the junction contained 7 bases not matched to a gene. The germline CDR1 and CDR2 sequences are SGHKS and YYEKEE (reference sequence). CDR3 length equals 16 residues.

This receptor was identified in a male donor in good health and CMV-seronegative. The sample was PBMCs. This rearrangement joins TRBV5-5 to TRBJ2-7, with TRBD2 identical over 7 bases. CDR3 coding DNA: TGTGCCAGCAGCTTGGGGTTTAGCGGGCCGTCCTACGAGCAGTACTTC. Its translation: CASSLGFSGPSYEQYF.